This T cell receptor (beta chain) was captured by sequencing in a study of T cells after yellow fever vaccination. Whole-study results and caveats: CD4 and CD8 compartments shared a small share of clonotypes. FACS-sorted repertoires could contain abundant clonotypes contaminating from the bulk population. Although the secondary response was weaker, it peaked faster, at day 5 versus 15.

CDR1 is SGHAT, CDR2 FQNNGV, per germline. The CDR3 extends over 15 amino acids. V lost 3 bases to trimming and J lost 2 bases, with 14 bases between them. This clonotype was observed a handful of times. The antigen is unknown. TCRdb reprocessed the 5' RACE reads via MiXCR and lists one record per CDR3 protein. Of 350,000 or so distinct CDR3 sequences in the sample, 8% to 9.5% were seen once. The chain uses TRBV11-2 and TRBJ2-7; D is unclear. This TCR came from a man aged 18 to 30 who received the YFV17D yellow fever vaccine. This specimen was PBMCs, taken 45 days after the first yellow fever vaccination. DNA for the CDR3: TGTGCCAGCAGCTTTTGGGGAAGGAGCCCCTACGAGCAGTACTTC. Encoded protein: CASSFWGRSPYEQYF.